This TCR beta chain was documented in a study of cytomegalovirus exposure and HLA in healthy donors. In the PCR, 60 Vbeta and 13 Jbeta primers were used. Profiled with immunoSEQ multiplex PCR; TCRdb holds only in-frame clones, not every one. The table has about 210,000 clones, roughly 80% seen once. CDR1 and CDR2 (germline): SGHVS, FQNEAQ. The germline V and J ends were trimmed by 1 base and 5 bases, with 15 bases remaining between them. The length of the CDR3 is 16 residues. This clone has more than one count but fewer than ten. Its antigen is unknown. Study conclusions and caveats: According to a later analysis, donors in an Asian-associated ancestry cluster reportedly had fewer N-insertions than the roughly 720-donor mean. Among TCR beta chains of equal frequency, HLA-associated ones were more clonally expanded in a later analysis.

The clonotype originates from a man aged 25-45 years in good health and CMV-seronegative. The chain employs TRBV7-8 and TRBJ1-3, with D tentatively TRBD1 (6 bases). The sequenced sample was PBMCs. Here the CDR3 reads CASSLGTGLGRNTIYF. The CDR3 nucleotides are TGTGCCAGCAGCTTAGGCACAGGGTTGGGTAGAAACACCATATATTTT.